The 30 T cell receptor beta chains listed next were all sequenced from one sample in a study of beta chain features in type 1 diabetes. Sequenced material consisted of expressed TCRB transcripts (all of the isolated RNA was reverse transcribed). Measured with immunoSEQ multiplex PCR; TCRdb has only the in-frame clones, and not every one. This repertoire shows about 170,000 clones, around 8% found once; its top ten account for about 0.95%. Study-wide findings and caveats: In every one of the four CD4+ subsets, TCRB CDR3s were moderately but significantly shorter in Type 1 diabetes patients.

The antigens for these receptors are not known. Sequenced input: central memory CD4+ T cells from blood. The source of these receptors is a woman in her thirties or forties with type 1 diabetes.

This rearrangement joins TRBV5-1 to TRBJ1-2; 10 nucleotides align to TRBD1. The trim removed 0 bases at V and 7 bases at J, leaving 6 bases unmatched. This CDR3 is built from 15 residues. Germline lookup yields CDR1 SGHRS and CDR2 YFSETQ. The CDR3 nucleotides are TGCGCCAGCAGCTTGGCCGGGACAGGGGAGGCTGGCTACACCTTC. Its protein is CASSLAGTGEAGYTF.

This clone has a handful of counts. This chain's CDR3 is CASSPTNRINQPQHF. CDR3 in DNA: TGTGCCAGCAGCCCTACTAATCGGATCAATCAGCCCCAGCATTTT. This chain links TRBV9 with TRBJ1-5; D is unclear. Germline V gene sequence: CDR1 SGDLS, CDR2 YYNGEE. The CDR3 has 15 amino acids. The V and J ends lost 4 bases and 3 bases respectively, with 14 bases between them. The entire variable domain, with the rest obtained from reference TRBV9 and TRBJ1-5, is as follows: DSGVTQTPKHLITATGQRVTLRCSPRSGDLSVYWYQQSLDQGLQFLIQYYNGEERAKGNILERFSAQQFPDLHSELNLSSLELGDSALYFCASSPTNRINQPQHFGDGTRLSIL.

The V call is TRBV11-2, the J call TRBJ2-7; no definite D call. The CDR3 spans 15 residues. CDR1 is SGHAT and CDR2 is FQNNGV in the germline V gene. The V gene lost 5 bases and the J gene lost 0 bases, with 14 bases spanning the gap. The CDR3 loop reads CASSQVATSSYEQYF. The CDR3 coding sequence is TGTGCCAGCAGCCAGGTTGCGACGAGCTCCTACGAGCAGTACTTC.

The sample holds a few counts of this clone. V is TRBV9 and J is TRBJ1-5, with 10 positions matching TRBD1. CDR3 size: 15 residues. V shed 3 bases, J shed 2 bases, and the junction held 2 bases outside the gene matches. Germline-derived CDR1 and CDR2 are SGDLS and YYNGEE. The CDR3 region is CASSAGTGGNQPQHF. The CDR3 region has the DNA TGTGCCAGCAGCGCAGGGACAGGGGGCAATCAGCCCCAGCATTTT.

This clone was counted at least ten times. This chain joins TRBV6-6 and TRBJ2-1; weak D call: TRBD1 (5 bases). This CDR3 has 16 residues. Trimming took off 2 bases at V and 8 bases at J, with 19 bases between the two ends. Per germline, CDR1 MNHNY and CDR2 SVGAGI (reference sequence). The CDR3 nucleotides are TGTGCCAGCAGTTACGGGGCGAGCGCCCGTGGGGATGAGCAGTTCTTC. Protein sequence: CASSYGASARGDEQFF.

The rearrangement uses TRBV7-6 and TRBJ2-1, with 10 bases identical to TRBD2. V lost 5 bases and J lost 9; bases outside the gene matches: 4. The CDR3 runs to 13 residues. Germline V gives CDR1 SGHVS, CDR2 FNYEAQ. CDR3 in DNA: TGTGCCAGCAGCGCGGGACTAGCGCTTGAGCAGTTCTTC. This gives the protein CASSAGLALEQFF.

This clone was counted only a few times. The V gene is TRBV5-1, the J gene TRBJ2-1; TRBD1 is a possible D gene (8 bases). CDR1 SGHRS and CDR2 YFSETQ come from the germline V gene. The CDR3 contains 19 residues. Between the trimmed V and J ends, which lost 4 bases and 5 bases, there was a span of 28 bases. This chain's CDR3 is CASSKGAGTGLISHNEQFF. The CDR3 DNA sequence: TGCGCCAGCAGCAAGGGAGCGGGGACAGGTTTAATAAGCCACAATGAGCAGTTCTTC.

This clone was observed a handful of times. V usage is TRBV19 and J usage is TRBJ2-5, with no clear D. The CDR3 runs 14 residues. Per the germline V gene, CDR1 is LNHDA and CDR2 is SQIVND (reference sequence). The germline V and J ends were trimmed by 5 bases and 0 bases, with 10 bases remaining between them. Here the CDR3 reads CASSVQLYQETQYF. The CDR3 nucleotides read TGTGCCAGTAGTGTCCAGTTGTACCAAGAGACCCAGTACTTC.

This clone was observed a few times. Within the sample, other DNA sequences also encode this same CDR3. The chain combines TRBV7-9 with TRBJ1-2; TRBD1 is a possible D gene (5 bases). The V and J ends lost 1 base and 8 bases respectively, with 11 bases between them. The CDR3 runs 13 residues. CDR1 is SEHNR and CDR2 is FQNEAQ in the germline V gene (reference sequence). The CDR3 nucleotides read TGTGCCAGCAGCTTAGAAGGGGAAGAGGGCTACACCTTC. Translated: CASSLEGEEGYTF.

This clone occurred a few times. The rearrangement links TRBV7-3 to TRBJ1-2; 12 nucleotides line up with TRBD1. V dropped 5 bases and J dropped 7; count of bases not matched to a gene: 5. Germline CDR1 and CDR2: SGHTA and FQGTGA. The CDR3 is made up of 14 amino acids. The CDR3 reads CASSTGQGAAGYTF. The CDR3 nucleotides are TGTGCCAGCAGCACGGGACAGGGGGCGGCTGGCTACACCTTC.

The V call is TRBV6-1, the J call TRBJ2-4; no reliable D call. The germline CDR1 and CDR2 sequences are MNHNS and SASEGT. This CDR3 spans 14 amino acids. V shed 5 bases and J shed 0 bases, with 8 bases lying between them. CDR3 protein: CASSLSLAKNIQYF. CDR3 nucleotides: TGTGCCAGCAGTCTTAGTCTAGCCAAAAACATTCAGTACTTC.

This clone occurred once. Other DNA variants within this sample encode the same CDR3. This CDR3 reads CASSRDYGYTF. The CDR3 nucleotides read TGTGCCAGCAGCAGGGACTATGGCTACACCTTC. The chain recombines TRBV28 with TRBJ1-2; D is possibly TRBD1 (5 bases). Germline V gene sequence: CDR1 MDHEN, CDR2 SYDVKM. The CDR3 spans 11 residues. V shed 6 bases and J shed 3 bases, with 5 bases lying between them.

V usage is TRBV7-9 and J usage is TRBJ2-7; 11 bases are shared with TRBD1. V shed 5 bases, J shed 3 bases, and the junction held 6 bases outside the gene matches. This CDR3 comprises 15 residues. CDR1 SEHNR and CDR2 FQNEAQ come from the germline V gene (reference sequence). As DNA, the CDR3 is TGTGCCAGCAGCCCCCCGGGACAGGGGGACTACGAGCAGTACTTC. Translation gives CASSPPGQGDYEQYF.

As DNA, the CDR3 is TGCGCCAGCAGCTTGGGGGGCGAGGACAGGGTTCGGGAAAAACTGTTTTTT. It specifies CASSLGGEDRVREKLFF. The J gene is TRBJ1-4, the V gene TRBV5-1, with 8 positions matching TRBD1. Germline CDR1 is SGHRS and CDR2 is YFSETQ. CDR3 length: 17 amino acids. Trimming at V came to 0 bases and at J to 8 bases, leaving 12 bases not matched to a gene.

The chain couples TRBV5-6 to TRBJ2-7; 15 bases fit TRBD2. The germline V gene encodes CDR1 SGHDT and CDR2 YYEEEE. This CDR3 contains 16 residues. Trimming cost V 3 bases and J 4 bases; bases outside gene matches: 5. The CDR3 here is CASSSGLAGGVYEQYF. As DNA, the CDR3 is TGTGCCAGCAGCTCGGGACTAGCGGGAGGAGTTTACGAGCAGTACTTC.

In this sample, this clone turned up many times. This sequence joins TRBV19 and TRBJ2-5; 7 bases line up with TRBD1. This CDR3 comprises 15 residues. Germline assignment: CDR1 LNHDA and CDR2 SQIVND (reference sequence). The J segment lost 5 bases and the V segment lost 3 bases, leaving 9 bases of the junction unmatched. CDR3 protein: CASSMRTGPWETQYF. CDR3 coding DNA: TGTGCCAGTAGTATGCGGACAGGCCCTTGGGAGACCCAGTACTTC. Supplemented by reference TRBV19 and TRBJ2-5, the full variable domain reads DGGITQSPKYLFRKEGQNVTLSCEQNLNHDAMYWYRQDPGQGLRLIYYSQIVNDFQKGDIAEGYSVSREKKESFPLTVTSAQKNPTAFYLCASSMRTGPWETQYFGPGTRLLVL.

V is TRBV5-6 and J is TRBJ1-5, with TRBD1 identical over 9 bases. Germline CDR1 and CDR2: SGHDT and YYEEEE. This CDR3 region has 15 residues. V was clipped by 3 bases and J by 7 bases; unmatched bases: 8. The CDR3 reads CASSYGTGTRQPQHF. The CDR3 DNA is TGTGCCAGCAGCTACGGGACAGGGACAAGACAGCCCCAGCATTTT. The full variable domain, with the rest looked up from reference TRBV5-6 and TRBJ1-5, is DAGVTQSPTHLIKTRGQQVTLRCSPKSGHDTVSWYQQALGQGPQFIFQYYEEEERQRGNFPDRFSGHQFPNYSSELNVNALLLGDSALYLCASSYGTGTRQPQHFGDGTRLSIL.

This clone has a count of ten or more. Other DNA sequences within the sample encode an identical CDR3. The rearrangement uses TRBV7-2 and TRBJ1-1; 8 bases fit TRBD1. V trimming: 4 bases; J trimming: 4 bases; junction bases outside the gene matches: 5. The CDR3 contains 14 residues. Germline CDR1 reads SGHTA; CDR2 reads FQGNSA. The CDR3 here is CASSSVQGGTEAFF. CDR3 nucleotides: TGTGCCAGCAGCTCCGTACAGGGGGGCACTGAAGCTTTCTTT.

CDR3 protein: CAPRRLNIQYF. CDR3 nucleotide sequence: TGTGCCCCGAGGCGTTTAAACATTCAGTACTTC. The chain carries TRBV28 and TRBJ2-4; no definite D call. V lost 11 bases and J lost 6, with 11 bases in between. Germline V gene sequence: CDR1 MDHEN, CDR2 SYDVKM. The CDR3 is 11 amino acids.

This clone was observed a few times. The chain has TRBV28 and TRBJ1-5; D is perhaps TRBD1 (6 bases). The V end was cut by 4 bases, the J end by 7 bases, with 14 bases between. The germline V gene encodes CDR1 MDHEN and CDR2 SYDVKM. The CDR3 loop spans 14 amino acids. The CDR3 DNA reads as TGTGCCAGCAGTTCCGGGCAGGGGCAACAGCCCCAGCATTTT. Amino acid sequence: CASSSGQGQQPQHF.

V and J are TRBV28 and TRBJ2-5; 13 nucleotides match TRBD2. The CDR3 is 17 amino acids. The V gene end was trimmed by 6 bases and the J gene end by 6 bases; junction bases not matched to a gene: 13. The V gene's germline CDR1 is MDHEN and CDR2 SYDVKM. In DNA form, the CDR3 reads TGTGCCAGCAGCCCGATAGGGACTAGCGGGGAGGGGAAGACCCAGTACTTC. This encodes CASSPIGTSGEGKTQYF.

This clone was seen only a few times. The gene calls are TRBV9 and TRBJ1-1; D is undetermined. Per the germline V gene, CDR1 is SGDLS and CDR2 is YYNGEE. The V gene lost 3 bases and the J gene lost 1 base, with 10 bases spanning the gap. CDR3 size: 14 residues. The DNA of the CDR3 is TGTGCCAGCAGCGGGTCGTTCGGGAACACTGAAGCTTTCTTT. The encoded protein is CASSGSFGNTEAFF.

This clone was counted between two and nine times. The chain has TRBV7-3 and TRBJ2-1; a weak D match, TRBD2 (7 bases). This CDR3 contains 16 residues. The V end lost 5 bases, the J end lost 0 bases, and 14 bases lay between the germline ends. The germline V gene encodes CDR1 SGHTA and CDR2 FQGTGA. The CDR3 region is CASSQGGGSSYNEQFF. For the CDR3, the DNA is TGTGCCAGCAGCCAAGGGGGGGGGAGCTCCTACAATGAGCAGTTCTTC.

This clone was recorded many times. CDR3 DNA: TGCGCCAGCAGTAGGCAGACTACGAACACCGGGGAGCTGTTTTTT. This translates into CASSRQTTNTGELFF. The V gene is TRBV5-1, the J gene TRBJ2-2; D is possibly TRBD2 (5 bases). V dropped 5 bases and J dropped 0 bases, with 11 bases sitting between them. The CDR3 has 15 amino acids. Per the germline V gene, CDR1 is SGHRS and CDR2 is YFSETQ.

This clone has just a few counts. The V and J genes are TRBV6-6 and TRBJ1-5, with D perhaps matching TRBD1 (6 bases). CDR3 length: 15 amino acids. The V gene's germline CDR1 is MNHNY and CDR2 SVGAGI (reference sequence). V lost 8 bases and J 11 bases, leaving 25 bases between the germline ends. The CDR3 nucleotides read TGTGCCAGCGGTCGGGACACGGGTGGTGTTGGGGCCCAGCATTTT. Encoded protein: CASGRDTGGVGAQHF.

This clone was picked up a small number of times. CDR3 nucleotides: TGTGCCAGCAGTTTAGGGGGGACAGGGGGCAGCTATGGCTACACCTTC. It translates to CASSLGGTGGSYGYTF. This chain joins TRBV28 and TRBJ1-2; 12 nucleotides agree with TRBD1. Germline CDR1 and CDR2: MDHEN and SYDVKM. This CDR3 is built from 16 residues. Unmatched junction bases numbered 5, after V lost 2 bases and J lost 4 bases.

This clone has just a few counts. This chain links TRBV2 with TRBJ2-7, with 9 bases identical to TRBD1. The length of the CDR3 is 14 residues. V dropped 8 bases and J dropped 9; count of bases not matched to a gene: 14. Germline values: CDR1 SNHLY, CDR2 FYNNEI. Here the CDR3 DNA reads TGTGCCAGCGGTCGTGGGACAGGGATAGACGGGCAGTACTTC. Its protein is CASGRGTGIDGQYF. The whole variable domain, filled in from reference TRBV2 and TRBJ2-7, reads EPEVTQTPSHQVTQMGQEVILRCVPISNHLYFYWYRQILGQKVEFLVSFYNNEISEKSEIFDDQFSVERPDGSNFTLKIRSTKLEDSAMYFCASGRGTGIDGQYFGPGTRLTVT.

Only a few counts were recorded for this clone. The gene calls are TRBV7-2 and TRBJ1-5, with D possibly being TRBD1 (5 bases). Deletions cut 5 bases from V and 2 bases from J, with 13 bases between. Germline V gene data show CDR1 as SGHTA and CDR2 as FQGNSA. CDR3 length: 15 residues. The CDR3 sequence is CASSRGGGGNQPQHF. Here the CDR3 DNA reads TGTGCCAGCAGCCGCGGGGGGGGTGGCAATCAGCCCCAGCATTTT.

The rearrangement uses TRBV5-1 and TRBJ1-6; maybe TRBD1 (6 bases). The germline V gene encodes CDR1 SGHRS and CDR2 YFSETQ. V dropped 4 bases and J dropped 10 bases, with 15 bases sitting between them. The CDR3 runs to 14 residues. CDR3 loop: CASSRAGVGSPLHF. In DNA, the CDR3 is TGCGCCAGCAGCCGGGCAGGGGTCGGATCACCCCTCCACTTT. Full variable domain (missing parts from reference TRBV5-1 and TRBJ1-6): KAGVTQTPRYLIKTRGQQVTLSCSPISGHRSVSWYQQTPGQGLQFLFEYFSETQRNKGNFPGRFSGRQFSNSRSEMNVSTLELGDSALYLCASSRAGVGSPLHFGNGTRLTVT.

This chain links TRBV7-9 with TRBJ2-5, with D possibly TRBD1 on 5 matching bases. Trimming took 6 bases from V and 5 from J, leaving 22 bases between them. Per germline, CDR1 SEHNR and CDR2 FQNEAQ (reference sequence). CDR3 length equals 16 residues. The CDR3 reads CASSSRDVGLGETQYF. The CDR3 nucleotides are TGTGCCAGCAGTTCACGTGATGTGGGGCTGGGGGAGACCCAGTACTTC.